A single sample gave rise to the 23 T cell receptor beta chains below, sequenced in a study of blood T cell repertoires in COVID-19. TCRdb's copy holds only in-frame clones and misses some; the assay was immunoSEQ multiplex PCR. Here the sample spans more than 350,000 clones, about 89% being singletons. The sequenced sample consisted of peripheral blood. The receptors come from a woman aged 25 to 39 with COVID-19, enrolled during active disease.

This clone appeared once. The chain employs TRBV19 and TRBJ2-5, with a possible D match to TRBD1 (7 bases). CDR3 length: 17 amino acids. V gave up 10 bases and J gave up 2 bases, with 26 bases separating them. Germline CDR1 is LNHDA and CDR2 is SQIVND (reference sequence). In DNA form, the CDR3 reads TGTGCCACCAAAGCCGGGCGGGGACAGCCGATGCAAGAGACCCAGTACTTC. It specifies CATKAGRGQPMQETQYF.

The rearrangement links TRBV7-2 to TRBJ2-2; 13 positions match TRBD2. The CDR3 has 16 amino acids. V gave up 5 bases and J gave up 8 bases; unmatched junction bases: 8. Germline-derived CDR1 and CDR2 are SGHTA and FQGNSA. The CDR3 nucleotides are TGTGCCAGCAGCGTTACTAGCGGGAGGGCCTTTGGGGAGCTGTTTTTT. Translating gives CASSVTSGRAFGELFF.

This clone showed up just a few times. V and J are TRBV5-1 and TRBJ2-1; D may be TRBD2 (5 bases). Trimming pared 2 bases from V and 6 bases from J, leaving 9 bases between. Germline V lookup: CDR1 SGHRS, CDR2 YFSETQ. The CDR3 has 13 amino acids. The CDR3, as DNA: TGCGCCAGCAGCTTCCGGGGTAGCAATGAGCAGTTCTTC. As protein: CASSFRGSNEQFF.

The sample holds one count of this clone. V gene TRBV28 combines with J gene TRBJ1-1; tentatively, D is TRBD1 (5 bases). The germline CDR1 and CDR2 sequences are MDHEN and SYDVKM. The CDR3 contains 14 residues. V lost 2 bases, J lost 4 bases, and 11 bases lay in between. The CDR3 nucleotides read TGTGCCAGCAGTTTAGGCATGACAGCCACTGAAGCTTTCTTT. It codes for CASSLGMTATEAFF.

This chain links TRBV11-3 with TRBJ2-5; TRBD2 is a possible D gene (6 bases). Trimming removed 0 bases from V and 5 bases from J, with 10 bases in between. This CDR3 comprises 14 residues. From germline, CDR1 is SGHNT and CDR2 YENEEA. The CDR3 coding sequence is TGTGCCAGCAGCTTAGACCCGAGCGGGGAGACCCAGTACTTC. This sequence encodes CASSLDPSGETQYF.

The V call is TRBV19, the J call TRBJ1-1; no definite D call. Trimming left V 3 bases short and J 0 bases short, with 14 bases between. The CDR3 runs to 16 residues. Germline CDR1 reads LNHDA; CDR2 reads SQIVND (reference sequence). The CDR3 is CASSIISSQMNTEAFF. CDR3 DNA: TGTGCCAGTAGTATCATCTCGTCACAAATGAACACTGAAGCTTTCTTT.

The V call is TRBV27, the J call TRBJ2-5; 11 positions agree with TRBD2. This CDR3 contains 16 residues. Germline CDR1 MNHEY, CDR2 SMNVEV (reference sequence). J was trimmed by 5 bases and V by 6 bases; bases with no gene match: 11. The CDR3 reads CASSAGLAGVAETQYF. The CDR3, as DNA: TGTGCCAGCAGCGCCGGACTAGCGGGCGTCGCGGAGACCCAGTACTTC.

This clone was counted only a few times. The chain uses TRBV6-2 or TRBV6-3 and TRBJ2-2; 8 nucleotides agree with TRBD2. The CDR3 length is 15 residues. V lost 2 bases to trimming and J lost 2 bases; unmatched junction nucleotides: 1. Germline values: CDR1 MNHEY, CDR2 SVGEGT. Here the CDR3 reads CASSYGTRNTGELFF. The CDR3 region has the DNA TGTGCCAGCAGTTACGGGACTAGAAACACCGGGGAGCTGTTTTTT.

The gene calls are TRBV4-1 and TRBJ2-1; 7 nucleotides align to TRBD1. This CDR3 region has 14 residues. Germline loops: CDR1 MGHRA, CDR2 YSYEKL. Trimming took 4 bases from V and 2 from J; bases not matched to a gene: 2. In DNA, the CDR3 is TGCGCCAGCAGCCGTCAGGGGGCCTACAATGAGCAGTTCTTC. Protein sequence: CASSRQGAYNEQFF.

V usage is TRBV10-3 and J usage is TRBJ2-1; 7 nucleotides agree with TRBD2. This CDR3 comprises 19 residues. Germline CDR1 and CDR2: ENHRY and SYGVKD. V gave up 3 bases and J gave up 2 bases; unmatched junction bases: 16. This chain's CDR3 is CAISDPSGVAGDPYNEQFF. The DNA of the CDR3 is TGTGCCATCAGTGACCCTTCCGGAGTTGCGGGGGACCCCTACAATGAGCAGTTCTTC.

The V and J genes are TRBV4-2 and TRBJ2-3; perhaps TRBD2 as D (6 bases). Trimming cost V 0 bases and J 1 base, with 14 bases left between them. The CDR3 runs to 17 residues. CDR1 is LGHNA and CDR2 is YNFKEQ in the germline V gene. The CDR3 nucleotides are TGTGCCAGCAGCCAAGAACCGGGCGGGACCCGCACAGATACGCAGTATTTT. Its translation is CASSQEPGGTRTDTQYF.

With regard to this clone: At the DNA level, this CDR3 is encoded by other sequences in the same sample as well. In nucleotides, the CDR3 is TGTGCCAGCAGCTTGGGGCAGGGTAACTATGGCTACACCTTC. Translated, it gives CASSLGQGNYGYTF. This chain joins TRBV7-2 and TRBJ1-2; the D gene is possibly TRBD1 (5 bases). V lost 3 bases and J 1 base, leaving 9 bases between the germline ends. In germline, CDR1 is SGHTA, CDR2 FQGNSA. The CDR3 loop spans 14 amino acids.

This chain joins TRBV19 and TRBJ2-5; 7 bases fit TRBD2. The trim removed 0 bases at V and 1 base at J, leaving 8 bases unmatched. Per the germline V gene, CDR1 is LNHDA and CDR2 is SQIVND (reference sequence). The CDR3 totals 17 residues. The CDR3 loop reads CASSIDPTGGGQETQYF. In nucleotides, the CDR3 is TGTGCCAGTAGTATAGATCCTACTGGGGGGGGCCAAGAGACCCAGTACTTC.

This chain connects TRBV6-5 to TRBJ2-2, with D maybe TRBD1 (6 bases). Trimming cost V 7 bases and J 4 bases, with 16 bases left between them. The V gene's germline CDR1 is MNHEY and CDR2 SVGAGI. This CDR3 spans 15 amino acids. CDR3 loop: CASIPRTEITGELFF. CDR3 sequence (DNA): TGTGCCAGCATCCCCCGGACAGAGATCACCGGGGAGCTGTTTTTT.

V and J are TRBV28 and TRBJ2-7, with D possibly being TRBD1 (6 bases). The CDR3 covers 15 residues. In germline, CDR1 is MDHEN, CDR2 SYDVKM. V was cut by 6 bases and J by 4 bases, with 19 bases left in between. CDR3 region: CASRDTGPLGYEQYV. Written as DNA, the CDR3 is TGTGCCAGCAGGGACACAGGGCCCTTGGGTTACGAGCAGTACGTC.

The rearrangement uses TRBV10-3 and TRBJ2-5; tentative D call: TRBD2 (6 bases). The length of the CDR3 is 14 residues. Germline V gives CDR1 ENHRY, CDR2 SYGVKD. V shed 4 bases and J shed 2 bases, with 11 bases lying between them. The CDR3 sequence is CAISVGGNQETQYF. The CDR3 DNA reads as TGTGCCATCAGTGTTGGCGGGAATCAAGAGACCCAGTACTTC.

This clone appeared once. This sequence joins TRBV3-1 (or the pseudogene TRBV3-2) and TRBJ2-5; TRBD2 aligns across 14 bases. The germline gives CDR1 LGHDT, CDR2 YNNKEL (reference sequence). Germline trimming cut 0 bases from V and 4 bases from J; bases unmatched to any gene: 10. The length of the CDR3 is 19 residues. The CDR3 DNA sequence: TGTGCCAGCAGCCAAGATCTAAGACTAGCGGGAGGGCCGGGAGAGACCCAGTACTTC. Protein product: CASSQDLRLAGGPGETQYF.

The chain has TRBV7-2 and TRBJ1-2, with 11 bases fitting TRBD1. V lost 1 base to trimming and J lost 4 bases; unmatched junction nucleotides: 5. The germline V gene has CDR1 SGHTA and CDR2 FQGNSA. The CDR3 is 16 residues long. The CDR3: CASSLGTGGAGYGYTF. CDR3 DNA sequence: TGTGCCAGCAGCTTAGGGACAGGGGGCGCAGGCTATGGCTACACCTTC.

This chain connects TRBV28 to TRBJ1-1; TRBD1 matches 7 bases. The CDR3 consists of 12 residues. CDR1 is MDHEN and CDR2 is SYDVKM in the germline V gene. Trimming took 8 bases from V and 11 from J; bases not matched to a gene: 11. CDR3 in amino acids: CASSNDRDAAFF. The CDR3 nucleotides are TGTGCCAGCTCGAATGACAGGGATGCTGCTTTCTTT.

The rearrangement links TRBV10-2 to TRBJ2-1, with 9 bases that match TRBD2. J lost 10 bases, V lost 11 bases, and 15 bases had no gene match. The CDR3 sequence is 14 residues long. CDR1 and CDR2 (germline): WSHSY, SAAADI. CDR3 sequence: CAALQDDSGGEQFF. The CDR3 coding sequence is TGCGCCGCCCTGCAAGATGATAGCGGGGGCGAGCAGTTCTTC.

The sample holds a few counts of this clone. This rearrangement joins TRBV19 to TRBJ1-5; 7 positions match TRBD1. Unmatched junction bases numbered 8, after V lost 9 bases and J lost 3 bases. There are 14 residues in the CDR3. Looked up from germline, CDR1 is LNHDA and CDR2 is SQIVND (reference sequence). The CDR3 DNA reads as TGTGCCAGCCTATACAGGGGATCCAATCAGCCCCAGCATTTT. The encoded protein is CASLYRGSNQPQHF.

This chain joins TRBV29-1 and TRBJ2-1; 10 nucleotides align to TRBD1. The CDR3 length is 13 residues. The trim removed 8 bases at V and 4 bases at J, leaving 5 bases unmatched. From germline, CDR1 is SQVTM and CDR2 ANQGSEA. DNA for the CDR3: TGCAGCCACCGGACAGGGGGGTACAATGAGCAGTTCTTC. It encodes CSHRTGGYNEQFF.

The chain recombines TRBV28 with TRBJ2-3; 8 positions agree with TRBD2. Germline lookup yields CDR1 MDHEN and CDR2 SYDVKM. V trimming: 2 bases; J trimming: 5 bases; junction bases outside the gene matches: 9. This CDR3 has 16 residues. CDR3 nucleotides: TGTGCCAGCAGTTTACTTTTCGGGGGGGACGGAGATACGCAGTATTTT. Translating gives CASSLLFGGDGDTQYF. Supplemented by reference TRBV28 and TRBJ2-3, the full variable domain reads DVKVTQSSRYLVKRTGEKVFLECVQDMDHENMFWYRQDPGLGLRLIYFSYDVKMKEKGDIPEGYSVSREKKERFSLILESASTNQTSMYLCASSLLFGGDGDTQYFGPGTRLTVL.